Shown below are 18 T cell receptor beta chains from a single sample sequenced in a study of T cell changes during pregnancy in multiple sclerosis. Clones were sequenced by immunoSEQ multiplex PCR, and TCRdb holds only the in-frame ones, with some missing. The repertoire holds about 40,000 clones, more than 75% seen once, with approximately 1.4% in the top ten. The sequenced sample was PBMCs (not recorded whether the cells were cultured). Source of these receptors: a female donor with multiple sclerosis, enrolled in a pregnancy study.

This chain links TRBV6-5 with TRBJ1-2, with D possibly being TRBD1 (5 bases). CDR1 MNHEY and CDR2 SVGAGI come from the germline V gene. Trimming pared 5 bases from V and 7 bases from J, leaving 11 bases between. The CDR3 runs to 12 residues. CDR3 loop: CASSDPGFGYTF. The CDR3 region has the DNA TGTGCCAGCAGTGACCCAGGGTTTGGCTACACCTTC.

This clone was observed once. The J gene is TRBJ2-2, the V gene TRBV7-9; D not resolved. This CDR3 is built from 15 residues. V shed 5 bases and J shed 5 bases, with 15 bases lying between them. The V gene's germline CDR1 is SEHNR and CDR2 FQNEAQ (reference sequence). DNA for the CDR3: TGTGCCAGCAGCCCCTTGGGCAGTGAGACCGGGGAGCTGTTTTTT. This encodes CASSPLGSETGELFF.

J is TRBJ2-7 and V is TRBV12-5; perhaps TRBD1 as D (6 bases). In germline, CDR1 is LGHNT, CDR2 FRNRAP. The CDR3 loop spans 14 amino acids. With 6 bases removed from V and 2 bases from J, the gap between germline ends came to 14 bases. The CDR3 DNA reads as TGTGCTAGTGGCTTATACAGGGTAACCTACGAGCAGTACTTC. It encodes CASGLYRVTYEQYF.

This clone appeared once. The chain has TRBV30 and TRBJ2-7; D gene uncertain. The V gene lost 0 bases and the J gene lost 1 base, with 10 bases spanning the gap. The CDR3 totals 14 residues. Germline values: CDR1 GTSNPN, CDR2 SVGIG (reference sequence). Here the CDR3 DNA reads TGTGCCTGGAGTGTAGGCGCCGGGTCCTACGAGCAGTACTTC. It specifies CAWSVGAGSYEQYF. Filled out from reference TRBV30 and TRBJ2-7, the complete variable domain reads SQTIHQWPATLVQPVGSPLSLECTVEGTSNPNLYWYRQAAGRGLQLLFYSVGIGQISSEVPQNLSASRPQDRQFILSSKKLLLSDSGFYLCAWSVGAGSYEQYFGPGTRLTVT.

V gene TRBV11-3 combines with J gene TRBJ1-1, with a tentative D call TRBD1 (6 bases). The CDR3 spans 14 residues. The germline V gene has CDR1 SGHNT and CDR2 YENEEA. Between the trimmed V and J ends, which lost 4 bases and 5 bases, there was a span of 14 bases. The chain's CDR3 is CASSSDSWGTEAFF. The CDR3 coding sequence is TGTGCCAGCAGCTCGGACAGTTGGGGGACTGAAGCTTTCTTT.

The V gene is TRBV18, the J gene TRBJ2-2, with TRBD2 matching 13 bases. V lost 6 bases to trimming and J lost 7 bases; unmatched junction nucleotides: 5. The length of the CDR3 is 15 residues. Germline V lookup: CDR1 KGHSH, CDR2 LQKENI. CDR3 residues: CASSPGLAGDGELFF. CDR3 coding DNA: TGTGCCAGCTCCCCAGGACTAGCGGGAGACGGGGAGCTGTTTTTT. Full variable domain (outside the CDR3, taken from reference TRBV18 and TRBJ2-2): NAGVMQNPRHLVRRRGQEARLRCSPMKGHSHVYWYRQLPEEGLKFMVYLQKENIIDESGMPKERFSAEFPKEGPSILRIQQVVRGDSAAYFCASSPGLAGDGELFFGEGSRLTVL.

The CDR3 bases are TGTGCCAGCAGTTACCTCGTACGGTTTGATGAGCAGTTCTTC. Its translation: CASSYLVRFDEQFF. The chain uses TRBV6-5 and TRBJ2-1; D is ambiguous. Germline CDR1 MNHEY, CDR2 SVGAGI. V was shortened by 2 bases and J by 8 bases, with 13 bases between the two germline ends. The CDR3 consists of 14 residues.

The DNA for the CDR3 is TGTGCCAGCTCACCTCGACAGGGGGTCACTGAAGCTTTCTTT. This gives the protein CASSPRQGVTEAFF. The rearrangement uses TRBV18 and TRBJ1-1, with 9 bases that match TRBD1. Germline values: CDR1 KGHSH, CDR2 LQKENI. The CDR3 loop spans 14 amino acids. V shed 3 bases, J shed 4 bases, and the junction held 3 bases outside the gene matches.

The chain carries TRBV5-1 and TRBJ1-5, with a possible D match to TRBD1 (5 bases). The CDR3 totals 14 residues. Trimming took 0 bases from V and 3 from J, leaving 7 bases between them. The germline V gene has CDR1 SGHRS and CDR2 YFSETQ. The CDR3 here is CASSLGGTNQPQHF. CDR3 bases: TGCGCCAGCAGCTTGGGGGGGACCAATCAGCCCCAGCATTTT.

The chain employs TRBV5-6 and TRBJ2-7, with 7 bases aligning to TRBD2. Germline V gene data show CDR1 as SGHDT and CDR2 as YYEEEE. The CDR3 has 13 amino acids. V shed 4 bases, J shed 5 bases, and the junction held 6 bases outside the gene matches. For the CDR3, the DNA is TGTGCCAGCAGCAGCGGACTAGGAAACGAGCAGTACTTC. Amino acid sequence: CASSSGLGNEQYF.

The genes are TRBV5-1 and TRBJ1-4; D possibly corresponds to TRBD1 (5 bases). Germline-derived CDR1 and CDR2 are SGHRS and YFSETQ. There are 15 residues in the CDR3. V shed 3 bases and J shed 6 bases, with 15 bases lying between them. The CDR3 sequence: CASSSSGTGHEKLFF. The CDR3 region has the DNA TGCGCCAGCAGCTCCTCCGGGACTGGGCATGAAAAACTGTTTTTT.

V and J are TRBV7-2 and TRBJ2-5; the match to TRBD2 covers 10 bases. Germline CDR1 and CDR2: SGHTA and FQGNSA. V lost 1 base and J lost 5; bases outside the gene matches: 7. The CDR3 extends over 16 amino acids. CDR3: CASSLGASGSAETQYF. The CDR3 DNA is TGTGCCAGCAGCTTAGGGGCTAGCGGGAGCGCTGAGACCCAGTACTTC.

Details on this clone: At one boundary the junction diverges from the germline segment, which might be a read error. The chain recombines TRBV7-2 with TRBJ2-1; the match to TRBD2 covers 7 bases. The germline V gene has CDR1 SGHTA and CDR2 FQGNSA. The CDR3 has 15 amino acids. DNA for the CDR3: TGTGCCAGCAGCCTAGCGGTTAGCTCCTACAATGAGCAGTTCTTC. Residues: CASSLAVSSYNEQFF.

The rearrangement links TRBV6-5 to TRBJ1-1; D unclear. Germline lookup yields CDR1 MNHEY and CDR2 SVGAGI. This CDR3 has 13 amino acids. The V and J ends lost 6 bases and 5 bases respectively, with 13 bases between them. The CDR3 nucleotides read TGTGCCAGCAGACAGAATGGGTGGACTGAAGCTTTCTTT. Amino acids: CASRQNGWTEAFF.

V usage is TRBV19 and J usage is TRBJ2-3; the D gene could be TRBD1 or TRBD2 (5 bases each). V was pared by 4 bases and J by 2 bases, with 16 bases between. CDR1 LNHDA and CDR2 SQIVND come from the germline V gene (reference sequence). CDR3 length: 16 residues. CDR3 loop: CASSKWGGYITDTQYF. The CDR3 DNA follows: TGTGCCAGTAGTAAGTGGGGCGGGTACATCACAGATACGCAGTATTTT.

The chain links TRBV6-1 to TRBJ2-7, with TRBD2 matching 7 bases. Germline V lookup: CDR1 MNHNS, CDR2 SASEGT. This CDR3 has 12 residues. V trimming: 6 bases; J trimming: 7 bases; junction bases outside the gene matches: 6. The CDR3 sequence: CASRSSSGEQYF. The CDR3, as DNA: TGTGCCAGCAGGAGCTCTAGCGGAGAGCAGTACTTC.

V and J are TRBV4-2 and TRBJ1-2, with a possible D match to TRBD1 (6 bases). The V gene lost 0 bases and the J gene lost 4 bases, with 21 bases spanning the gap. The CDR3 length is 18 residues. Germline V gives CDR1 LGHNA, CDR2 YNFKEQ. The CDR3 is CASSQDLNADSLFYGYTF. CDR3 coding DNA: TGTGCCAGCAGCCAAGATCTAAACGCGGACAGCCTATTCTATGGCTACACCTTC.

The genes are TRBV28 and TRBJ2-7; D remains unclear. Between the trimmed V and J ends, which lost 3 bases and 7 bases, there was a span of 7 bases. The germline gives CDR1 MDHEN, CDR2 SYDVKM. This CDR3 has 11 residues. CDR3 in amino acids: CASSLGHEQYF. The CDR3 DNA reads as TGTGCCAGCAGTTTGGGCCATGAGCAGTACTTC.